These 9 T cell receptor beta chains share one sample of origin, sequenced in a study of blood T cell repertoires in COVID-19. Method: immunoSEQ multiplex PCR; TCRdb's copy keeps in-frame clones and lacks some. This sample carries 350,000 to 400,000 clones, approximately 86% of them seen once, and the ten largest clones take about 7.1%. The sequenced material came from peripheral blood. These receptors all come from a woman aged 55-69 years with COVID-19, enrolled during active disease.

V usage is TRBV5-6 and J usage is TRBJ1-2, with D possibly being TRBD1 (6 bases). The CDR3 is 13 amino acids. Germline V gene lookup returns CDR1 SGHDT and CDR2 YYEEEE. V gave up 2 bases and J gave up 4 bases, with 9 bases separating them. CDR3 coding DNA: TGTGCCAGCAGCTTATTCAGGGGCTATGGCTACACCTTC. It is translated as CASSLFRGYGYTF.

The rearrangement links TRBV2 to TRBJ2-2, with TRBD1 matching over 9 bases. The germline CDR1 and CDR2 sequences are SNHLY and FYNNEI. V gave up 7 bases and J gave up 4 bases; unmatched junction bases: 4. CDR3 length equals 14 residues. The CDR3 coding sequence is TGTGCCAGCACGGACAGGGGAGGCACCGGGGAGCTGTTTTTT. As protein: CASTDRGGTGELFF.

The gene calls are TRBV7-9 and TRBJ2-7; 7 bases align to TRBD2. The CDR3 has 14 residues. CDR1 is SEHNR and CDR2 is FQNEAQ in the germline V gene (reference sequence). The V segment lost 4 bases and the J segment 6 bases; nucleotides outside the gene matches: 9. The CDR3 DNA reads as TGTGCCAGCAGCTGGGCGGGGGAAGCGCGCGAGCAGTACTTC. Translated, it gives CASSWAGEAREQYF.

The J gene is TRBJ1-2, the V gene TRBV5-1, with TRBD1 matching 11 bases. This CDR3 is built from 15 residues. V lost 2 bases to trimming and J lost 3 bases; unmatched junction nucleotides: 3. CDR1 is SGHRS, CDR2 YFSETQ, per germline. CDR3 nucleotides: TGCGCCAGCAGCTTCGGACAGGGGGCTTACTATGGCTACACCTTC. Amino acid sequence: CASSFGQGAYYGYTF.

The CDR3 reads CASSDFGTGGDEQFF. The CDR3 coding sequence is TGTGCCAGCAGTGACTTTGGGACAGGGGGCGATGAGCAGTTCTTC. V and J are TRBV6-4 and TRBJ2-1; 12 bases fit TRBD1. Germline V lookup: CDR1 MRHNA, CDR2 SNTAGT. The junction had 3 bases not matched to a gene; V was cut back by 1 base and J by 8 bases. This CDR3 spans 15 amino acids.

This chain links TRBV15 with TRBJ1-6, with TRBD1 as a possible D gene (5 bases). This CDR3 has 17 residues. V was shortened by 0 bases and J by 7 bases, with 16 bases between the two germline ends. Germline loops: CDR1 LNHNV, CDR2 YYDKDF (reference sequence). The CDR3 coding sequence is TGTGCCACCAGCAGAGAAGTCGCGTTCAGGGTGAATTCACCCCTCCACTTT. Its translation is CATSREVAFRVNSPLHF.

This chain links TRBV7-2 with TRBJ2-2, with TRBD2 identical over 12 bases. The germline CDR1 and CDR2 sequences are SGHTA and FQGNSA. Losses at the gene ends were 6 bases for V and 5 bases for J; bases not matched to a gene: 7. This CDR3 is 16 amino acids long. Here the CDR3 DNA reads TGTGCCAGCAGGCAACCTAGCGGGGGGGAAACCGGGGAGCTGTTTTTT. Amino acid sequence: CASRQPSGGETGELFF.

CDR3 DNA: TGCGCCAGCAGCCCTTTATCAGGGGTGGTGAACACTGAAGCTTTCTTT. Translation gives CASSPLSGVVNTEAFF. V is TRBV5-1 and J is TRBJ1-1; possible D gene TRBD1, 6 bases. Trimming left V 4 bases short and J 0 bases short, with 16 bases between. This CDR3 is 16 amino acids long. CDR1 and CDR2 from the germline V gene are SGHRS and YFSETQ. Filled out from reference TRBV5-1 and TRBJ1-1, the complete variable domain reads KAGVTQTPRYLIKTRGQQVTLSCSPISGHRSVSWYQQTPGQGLQFLFEYFSETQRNKGNFPGRFSGRQFSNSRSEMNVSTLELGDSALYLCASSPLSGVVNTEAFFGQGTRLTVV.

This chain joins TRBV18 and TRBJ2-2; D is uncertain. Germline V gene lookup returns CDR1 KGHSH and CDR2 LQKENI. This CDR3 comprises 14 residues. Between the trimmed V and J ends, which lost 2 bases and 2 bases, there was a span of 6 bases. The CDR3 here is CASSPSYNTGELFF. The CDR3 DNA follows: TGTGCCAGCTCACCAAGCTACAACACCGGGGAGCTGTTTTTT.